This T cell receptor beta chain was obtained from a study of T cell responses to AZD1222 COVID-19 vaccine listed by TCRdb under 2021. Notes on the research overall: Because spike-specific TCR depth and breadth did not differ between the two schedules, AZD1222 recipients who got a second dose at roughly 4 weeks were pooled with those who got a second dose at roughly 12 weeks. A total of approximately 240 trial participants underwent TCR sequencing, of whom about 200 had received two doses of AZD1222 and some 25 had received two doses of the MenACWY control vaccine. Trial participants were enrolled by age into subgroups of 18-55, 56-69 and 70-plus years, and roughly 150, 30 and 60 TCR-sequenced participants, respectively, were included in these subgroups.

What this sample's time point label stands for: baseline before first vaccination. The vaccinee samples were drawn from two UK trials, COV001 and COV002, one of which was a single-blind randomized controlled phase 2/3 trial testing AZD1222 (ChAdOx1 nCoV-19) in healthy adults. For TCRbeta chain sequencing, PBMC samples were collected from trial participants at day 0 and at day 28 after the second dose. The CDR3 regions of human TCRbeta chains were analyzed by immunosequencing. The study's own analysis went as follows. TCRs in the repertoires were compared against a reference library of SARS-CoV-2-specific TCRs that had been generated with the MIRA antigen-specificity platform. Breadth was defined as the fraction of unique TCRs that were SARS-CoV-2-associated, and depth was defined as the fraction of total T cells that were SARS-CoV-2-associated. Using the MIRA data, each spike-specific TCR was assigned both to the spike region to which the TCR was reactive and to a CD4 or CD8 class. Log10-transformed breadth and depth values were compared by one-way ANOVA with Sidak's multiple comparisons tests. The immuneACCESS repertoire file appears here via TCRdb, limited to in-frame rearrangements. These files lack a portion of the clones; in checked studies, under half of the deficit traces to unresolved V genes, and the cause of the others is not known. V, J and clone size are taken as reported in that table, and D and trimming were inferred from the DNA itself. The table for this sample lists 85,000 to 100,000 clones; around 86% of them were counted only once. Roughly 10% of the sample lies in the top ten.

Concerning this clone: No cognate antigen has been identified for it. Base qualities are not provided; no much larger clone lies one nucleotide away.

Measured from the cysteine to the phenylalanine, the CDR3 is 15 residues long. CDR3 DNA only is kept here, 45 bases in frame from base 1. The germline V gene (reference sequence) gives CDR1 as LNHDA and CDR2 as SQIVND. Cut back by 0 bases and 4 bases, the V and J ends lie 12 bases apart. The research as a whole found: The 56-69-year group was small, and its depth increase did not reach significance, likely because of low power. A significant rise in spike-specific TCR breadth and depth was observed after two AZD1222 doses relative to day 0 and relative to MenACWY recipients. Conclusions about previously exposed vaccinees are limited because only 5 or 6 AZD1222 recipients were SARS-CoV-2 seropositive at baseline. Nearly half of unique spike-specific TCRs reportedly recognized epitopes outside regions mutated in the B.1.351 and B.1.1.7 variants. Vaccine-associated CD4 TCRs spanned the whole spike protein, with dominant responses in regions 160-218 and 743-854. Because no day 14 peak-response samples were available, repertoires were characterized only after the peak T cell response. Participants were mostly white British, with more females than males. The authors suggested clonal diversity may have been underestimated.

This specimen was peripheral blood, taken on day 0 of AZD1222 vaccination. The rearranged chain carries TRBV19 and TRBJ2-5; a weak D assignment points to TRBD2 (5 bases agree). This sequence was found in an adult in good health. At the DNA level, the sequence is TGTGCCAGTAGTATAGATCTCCTAGCTCGAGAGACCCAGTACTTC. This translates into CASSIDLLARETQYF. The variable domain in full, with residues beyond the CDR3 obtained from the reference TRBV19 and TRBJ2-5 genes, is DGGITQSPKYLFRKEGQNVTLSCEQNLNHDAMYWYRQDPGQGLRLIYYSQIVNDFQKGDIAEGYSVSREKKESFPLTVTSAQKNPTAFYLCASSIDLLARETQYFGPGTRLLVL.